This paragraph covers one T cell receptor beta chain sequence. All CD8+ T cell subsets were sorted in triplicate at 300,000 to 350,000 cells each. The data are from a study of CXCR3-negative and CXCR3-positive naive CD8 T cells. There are 13 residues in the CDR3. Germline values: CDR1 SNHLY, CDR2 FYNNEI. Each TRB cDNA library was prepared by 5' RACE (with UMI labels). With the 5' RACE reads reprocessed, TCRdb shows one record per CDR3 protein and no DNA. The sample totals some 130,000 distinct CDR3 sequences. The source of this sequence is a human donor in good health. Some clones in this sample may be carry-over from other donors' samples. The chain joins TRBV2 to TRBJ2-1; the TRBD1 assignment by TCRdb is unverifiable without DNA. Sample: naive CXCR3- CD8+ T cells from blood. Subset given: CD45RO-CCR7+CD27+CD95- naive CD8+ T cells lacking CXCR3 (TNR3-). CDR3 sequence reads: CASPLGGLDEQFF. Complete variable domain (other parts from reference TRBV2 and TRBJ2-1): EPEVTQTPSHQVTQMGQEVILRCVPISNHLYFYWYRQILGQKVEFLVSFYNNEISEKSEIFDDQFSVERPDGSNFTLKIRSTKLEDSAMYFCASPLGGLDEQFFGPGTRLTVL.